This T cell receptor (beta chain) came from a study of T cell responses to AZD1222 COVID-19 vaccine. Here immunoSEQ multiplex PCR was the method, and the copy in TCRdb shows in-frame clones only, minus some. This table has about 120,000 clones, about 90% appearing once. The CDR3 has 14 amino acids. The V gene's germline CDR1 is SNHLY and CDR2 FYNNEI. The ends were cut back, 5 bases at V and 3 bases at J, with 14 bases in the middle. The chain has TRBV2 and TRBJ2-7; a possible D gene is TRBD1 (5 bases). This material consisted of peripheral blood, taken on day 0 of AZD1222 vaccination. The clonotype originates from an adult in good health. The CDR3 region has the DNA TGTGCCAGCAGTAGTGACAGCTTGCTCTACGAGCAGTACTTC. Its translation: CASSSDSLLYEQYF.